Each of the 21 T cell receptor beta chains below was sequenced from the same sample in a study of control samples from healthy donors and cancer patients. Using immunoSEQ multiplex PCR, the repertoire was profiled, and TCRdb retains in-frame clones only, with some absent. The table records around 200,000 clones, about nine tenths of them present only once. Material for sequencing was blood. Receptors originate from a woman aged 30 to 39 in good health.

Concerning this clone itself: Within the sample, other DNA sequences also encode this same CDR3. This chain connects TRBV20-1 to TRBJ1-6; no reliable D call. V was pared by 1 base and J by 13 bases, with 8 bases between. The CDR3 spans 11 residues. The germline gives CDR1 DFQATT, CDR2 SNEGSKA (reference sequence). The CDR3 coding sequence is TGCAGTGCTAGAGGGGCGGGTCCCCTCCACTTT. It codes for CSARGAGPLHF.

The V gene is TRBV5-1, the J gene TRBJ2-7; unclear D gene. V lost 0 bases, J lost 0 bases, and 10 bases lay in between. Germline-derived CDR1 and CDR2 are SGHRS and YFSETQ. The CDR3 length is 15 residues. The CDR3: CASSLAGSSSYEQYF. The DNA of the CDR3 is TGCGCCAGCAGCTTGGCGGGCTCGAGCTCCTACGAGCAGTACTTC.

As DNA, the CDR3 is TGTGCCAGCAGCGGGGACAGGGGGCGGAAGGAGACCCAGTACTTC. Translating gives CASSGDRGRKETQYF. V gene TRBV7-9 combines with J gene TRBJ2-5; 12 bases are a match to TRBD1. CDR1 and CDR2 (germline): SEHNR, FQNEAQ (reference sequence). The J segment lost 5 bases and the V segment lost 5 bases, leaving 6 bases of the junction unmatched. This CDR3 comprises 15 residues.

This chain connects TRBV7-8 to TRBJ1-1, with 9 bases matching TRBD1. The CDR3 is 16 amino acids. In germline, CDR1 is SGHVS, CDR2 FQNEAQ. V gave up 1 base and J gave up 4 bases; unmatched junction bases: 7. As DNA, the CDR3 is TGTGCCAGCAGCTTAGGAGGGGGACAGGGTTTCACTGAAGCTTTCTTT. It codes for CASSLGGGQGFTEAFF. Drawing the rest from reference TRBV7-8 and TRBJ1-1, the complete variable domain is GAGVSQSPRYKVAKRGQDVALRCDPISGHVSLFWYQQALGQGPEFLTYFQNEAQLDKSGLPSDRFFAERPEGSVSTLKIQRTQQEDSAVYLCASSLGGGQGFTEAFFGQGTRLTVV.

The V gene is TRBV2, the J gene TRBJ1-1, with D unresolved. This CDR3 is built from 13 residues. The germline V gene has CDR1 SNHLY and CDR2 FYNNEI. The germline V and J ends were trimmed by 4 bases and 2 bases, with 8 bases remaining between them. The CDR3: CASSVMKNTEAFF. CDR3 sequence (DNA): TGTGCCAGCAGTGTGATGAAAAACACTGAAGCTTTCTTT.

The CDR3 reads CASSLGGAGANTGELFF. DNA for the CDR3: TGTGCCAGCAGCTTGGGAGGTGCGGGGGCGAACACCGGGGAGCTGTTTTTT. V is TRBV5-4 and J is TRBJ2-2, with 7 bases matching TRBD2. Germline CDR1 SGHNT, CDR2 YYREEE (reference sequence). This CDR3 region has 17 residues. The V and J ends lost 0 bases and 0 bases, in that order; junction bases with no gene match: 5.

The V gene is TRBV4-3, the J gene TRBJ1-3; no clear D. The CDR3 contains 16 residues. The germline CDR1 and CDR2 sequences are LGHNA and YSLEER. Between the trimmed V and J ends, which lost 0 bases and 0 bases, there was a span of 9 bases. The CDR3 loop is CASSQDPPGSGNTIYF. CDR3 nucleotides: TGCGCCAGCAGCCAAGATCCCCCAGGCTCTGGAAACACCATATATTTT.

The rearrangement uses TRBV7-8 and TRBJ1-5; no firm D call. Trimming removed 2 bases at V and 3 bases at J, with 5 bases between. CDR3 length: 13 residues. Germline V gene data show CDR1 as SGHVS and CDR2 as FQNEAQ. The CDR3, as DNA: TGTGCCAGCAGCTTAACGGACAATCAGCCCCAGCATTTT. Translating gives CASSLTDNQPQHF.

This clone was observed a few times. This rearrangement joins TRBV7-9 to TRBJ1-2, with 12 positions matching TRBD1. This CDR3 has 15 residues. V shed 5 bases, J shed 2 bases, and the junction held 3 bases outside the gene matches. The V gene's germline CDR1 is SEHNR and CDR2 FQNEAQ (reference sequence). This CDR3 is CASSQGQGANYGYTF. The CDR3 DNA follows: TGTGCCAGCAGCCAGGGACAGGGGGCCAACTATGGCTACACCTTC.

The V gene is TRBV12-3 or TRBV12-4, the J gene TRBJ2-7; 9 nucleotides match TRBD1. Trimming removed 6 bases from V and 3 bases from J; junction bases left unmatched: 3. The CDR3 covers 13 residues. CDR3 region: CASSPGQGYEQYF. The DNA for the CDR3 is TGTGCCAGCAGCCCGGGACAGGGCTACGAGCAGTACTTC.

The chain recombines TRBV29-1 with TRBJ1-4, with D possibly TRBD1 on 5 matching bases. The germline V gene has CDR1 SQVTM and CDR2 ANQGSEA. V gave up 8 bases and J gave up 2 bases, with 12 bases separating them. This CDR3 region has 13 residues. CDR3 residues: CSPLGETNEKLFF. The CDR3 nucleotides are TGCAGCCCCTTGGGGGAGACTAATGAAAAACTGTTTTTT.

The chain is built from TRBV28 and TRBJ2-4; no definite D call. The CDR3 consists of 16 residues. V gave up 6 bases and J gave up 6 bases, with 21 bases separating them. Germline values: CDR1 MDHEN, CDR2 SYDVKM. DNA for the CDR3: TGTGCCAGCAGCCGAACCTTAGGACGGTCCCGAAACATTCAGTACTTC. Its protein is CASSRTLGRSRNIQYF.

The rearrangement uses TRBV28 and TRBJ2-7; 8 bases are shared with TRBD2. Germline V gene lookup returns CDR1 MDHEN and CDR2 SYDVKM. The CDR3 sequence is 15 residues long. V lost 5 bases and J lost 6; bases outside the gene matches: 12. CDR3 sequence: CASSRPGLGIGEQYF. In DNA, the CDR3 is TGTGCCAGCAGTCGACCGGGACTAGGAATTGGCGAGCAGTACTTC.

This chain links TRBV29-1 with TRBJ1-1, with unresolved D. Trimming removed 4 bases from V and 4 bases from J, with 7 bases in between. CDR1 and CDR2 (germline): SQVTM, ANQGSEA. CDR3 length equals 11 residues. CDR3 nucleotides: TGCAGCGTTGGAGGGCTCACTGAAGCTTTCTTT. Translated, it gives CSVGGLTEAFF.

Concerning this clone itself: This sample also contains other DNA sequences that code for the same CDR3. The chain couples TRBV14 to TRBJ1-3; D is uncertain. V was trimmed by 0 bases and J by 0 bases, leaving 6 bases between them. Germline assignment: CDR1 SGHDN and CDR2 FVKESK. The CDR3 has 15 residues. The CDR3 here is CASSQDQASGNTIYF. The CDR3 nucleotides are TGTGCCAGCAGCCAAGATCAAGCCTCTGGAAACACCATATATTTT.

The chain recombines TRBV4-2 with TRBJ2-7, with 13 positions matching TRBD2. The CDR3 extends over 17 amino acids. The germline gives CDR1 LGHNA, CDR2 YNFKEQ. V lost 1 base, J lost 4 bases, and 7 bases stayed unmatched. The CDR3 DNA follows: TGTGCCAGCAGCCAAGGGAGTACTAGCGGGAGGGGGTACGAGCAGTACTTC. This codes for CASSQGSTSGRGYEQYF.

This clone was detected once. The V and J genes are TRBV12-3 or TRBV12-4 and TRBJ1-2; a weak D match, TRBD1 (5 bases). The V end lost 4 bases, the J end lost 2 bases, and 8 bases lay between the germline ends. This CDR3 region has 13 residues. CDR3 residues: CASSSPGNYGYTF. CDR3 bases: TGTGCCAGCAGTTCCCCAGGGAACTATGGCTACACCTTC.

This sequence joins TRBV5-1 and TRBJ2-7, with 7 bases fitting TRBD2. The CDR3 has 14 amino acids. Germline V lookup: CDR1 SGHRS, CDR2 YFSETQ. V shed 0 bases and J 6 bases; nucleotides not matched to a gene: 6. CDR3 amino acids: CASSLAAGSPEQYF. CDR3 coding DNA: TGCGCCAGCAGCTTGGCAGCGGGGTCCCCCGAGCAGTACTTC.

The chain carries TRBV9 and TRBJ1-2; 12 nucleotides match TRBD1. Germline V CDR1 and CDR2: SGDLS, YYNGEE. V shed 6 bases and J 0 bases; nucleotides not matched to a gene: 9. The length of the CDR3 is 17 residues. The CDR3 reads CASTPGQGALANYGYTF. CDR3 DNA sequence: TGTGCCAGCACCCCGGGACAGGGGGCCCTAGCTAACTATGGCTACACCTTC.

This sequence joins TRBV14 and TRBJ1-6; unclear D gene. The CDR3 sequence is 15 residues long. With 0 bases removed from V and 5 bases from J, the gap between germline ends came to 8 bases. Germline CDR1 is SGHDN and CDR2 is FVKESK. The DNA of the CDR3 is TGTGCCAGCAGCCAAGATCTGTTGGATAATTCACCCCTCCACTTT. It translates to CASSQDLLDNSPLHF.

The chain joins TRBV20-1 to TRBJ1-1; D not certain. CDR1 and CDR2 from the germline V gene are DFQATT and SNEGSKA (reference sequence). The length of the CDR3 is 10 residues. V lost 4 bases and J lost 5, with 5 bases in between. CDR3 loop: CSAIGTEAFF. In nucleotides, the CDR3 is TGCAGTGCTATCGGGACTGAAGCTTTCTTT.